This T cell receptor (beta chain) originates from a study of blood T cells in healthy people across ages. Through a sample-barcoded 5' primer and a J-beta primer mix, a second PCR was run for roughly 6 to 12 cycles. Via MiXCR, TCRdb re-called the 5' RACE reads, giving one row per CDR3 protein. The sample consists of 650,000 to 700,000 distinct CDR3 sequences, less than 40% of them appearing once. The CDR3 sequence is 15 residues long. The V gene end was trimmed by 5 bases and the J gene end by 11 bases; junction bases not matched to a gene: 15. This chain connects TRBV12-3 or TRBV12-4 to TRBJ2-3; TRBD1 matches at 8 bases. Sample: blood. The clonotype comes from a woman at least 80 years old in good health. CDR3 region: CASSPYRGRADVQYF. The CDR3, as DNA: TGTGCCAGCAGTCCCTACAGGGGGAGAGCAGATGTGCAGTATTTT.